This TCR beta chain was profiled in a study of blood T cell repertoires in COVID-19. The protocol was immunoSEQ multiplex PCR, while the TCRdb copy is restricted to in-frame clones and leaves out a portion. The sample holds roughly 180,000 clones, around 85% seen once. The CDR3 extends over 16 amino acids. The V gene lost 3 bases and the J gene lost 3 bases, with 16 bases spanning the gap. Germline CDR1 and CDR2: ENHRY and SYGVKD. The genes are TRBV10-3 and TRBJ2-3, with D possibly matching TRBD2 (6 bases). The sequenced sample was PBMCs or T cells enriched from blood (not recorded which). The receptor's source is a woman in her 40s with acute COVID-19. CDR3 coding DNA: TGTGCCATCAGTGAAAATTACGGGAGAGGTACAGATACGCAGTATTTT. The encoded protein is CAISENYGRGTDTQYF.